The clone carrying this TCR beta chain has just one count. Its specificity is unknown. The sample originates from a study of early stage breast cancer tumors. Study-wide points: Most shared enriched TCRB sequences were commonly generated ones.

Sequencing was performed with immunoSEQ multiplex PCR; in TCRdb, only in-frame clones are kept and a portion is missing. This sample has 50,000 to 65,000 clones, with 75% to 95% found just once. The CDR3 is 13 amino acids. Trimming took 1 base from V and 10 from J, leaving 11 bases between them. Germline V gives CDR1 SGHVS, CDR2 FNYEAQ. This rearrangement joins TRBV7-6 to TRBJ2-1; no reliable D call. This clonotype was sampled from a person between 70 and 80 years old with breast cancer. Sequencing used blood. The CDR3 coding sequence is TGTGCCAGCAGCTTAGGTGGAGAATTCGAGCAGTTCTTC. This translates into CASSLGGEFEQFF. Combining the CDR3 with reference TRBV7-6 and TRBJ2-1 gives the whole variable domain GAGVSQSPRYKVTKRGQDVALRCDPISGHVSLYWYRQALGQGPEFLTYFNYEAQQDKSGLPNDRFSAERPEGSISTLTIQRTEQRDSAMYRCASSLGGEFEQFFGPGTRLTVL.